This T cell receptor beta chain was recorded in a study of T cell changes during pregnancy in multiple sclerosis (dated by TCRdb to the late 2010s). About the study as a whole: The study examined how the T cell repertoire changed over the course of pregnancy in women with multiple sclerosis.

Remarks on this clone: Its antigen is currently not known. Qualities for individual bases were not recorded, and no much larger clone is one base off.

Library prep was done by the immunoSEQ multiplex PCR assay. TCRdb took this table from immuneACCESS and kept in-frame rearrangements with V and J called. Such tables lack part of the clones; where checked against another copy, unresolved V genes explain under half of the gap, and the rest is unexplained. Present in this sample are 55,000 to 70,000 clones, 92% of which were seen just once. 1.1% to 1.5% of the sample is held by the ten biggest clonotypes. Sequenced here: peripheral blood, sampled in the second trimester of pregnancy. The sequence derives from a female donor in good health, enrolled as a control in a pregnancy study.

Read as DNA, the sequence is TGTGCCAGCAGCCGAGCGGGGGTGGTTTCAGGGAACACTGAAGCTTTCTTT. This codes for CASSRAGVVSGNTEAFF. The sequence joins TRBV13 to TRBJ1-1; the D gene is perhaps TRBD1, from 5 matching bases. The CDR3 starts with the cysteine, ends with the phenylalanine, and has 17 residues. CDR3 DNA only is kept here, 51 bases in frame from base 1. As encoded in the germline V gene (reference sequence), CDR1 is PRHDT while CDR2 is FYEKMQ. V was cut back by 5 bases and J by 1 base, leaving a gap of 20 bases between them.